This TCR beta chain was captured by sequencing in a study of T cell repertoires in cytomegalovirus infection. From germline, CDR1 is SGHVS and CDR2 FQNEAQ. V shed 0 bases and J 9 bases; nucleotides not matched to a gene: 9. The CDR3 length is 15 residues. This clonotype was detected ten times or more. A single record per CDR3 protein comes from TCRdb applying MiXCR to the reads. In the table there are approximately 400,000 distinct CDR3 sequences, approximately 31% of which are singletons. The TCR originated in a human donor in good health (CMV status not recorded). Some clones in this sample may be carry-over from other donors' samples. The J gene is TRBJ2-5, the V gene TRBV7-8; 8 positions match TRBD2. The source material was PBMCs. CDR3 sequence (DNA): TGTGCCAGCAGCTTAGCGGTTACACCGGGGGGGTCCCAGTACTTC. Encoded protein: CASSLAVTPGGSQYF.